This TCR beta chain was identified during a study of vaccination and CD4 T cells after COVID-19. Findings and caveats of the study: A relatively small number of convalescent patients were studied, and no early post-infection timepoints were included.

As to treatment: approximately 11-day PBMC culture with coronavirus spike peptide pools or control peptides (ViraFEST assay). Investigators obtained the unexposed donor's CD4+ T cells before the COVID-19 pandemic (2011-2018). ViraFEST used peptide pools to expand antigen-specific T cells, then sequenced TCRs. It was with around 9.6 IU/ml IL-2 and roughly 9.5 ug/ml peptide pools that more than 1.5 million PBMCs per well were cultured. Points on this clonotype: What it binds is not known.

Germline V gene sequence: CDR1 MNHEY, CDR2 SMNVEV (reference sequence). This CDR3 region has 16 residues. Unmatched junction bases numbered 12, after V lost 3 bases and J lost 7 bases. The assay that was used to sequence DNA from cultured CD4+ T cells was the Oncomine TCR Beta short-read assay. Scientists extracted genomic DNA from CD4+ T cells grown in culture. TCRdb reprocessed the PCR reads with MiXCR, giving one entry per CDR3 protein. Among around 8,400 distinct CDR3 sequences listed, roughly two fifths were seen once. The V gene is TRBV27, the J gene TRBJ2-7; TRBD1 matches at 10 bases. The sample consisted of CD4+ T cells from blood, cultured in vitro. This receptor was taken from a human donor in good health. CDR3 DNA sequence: TGTGCCAGCAGTTTGACCGGGACAGGGGCCGCGTGGGAGCAGTACTTC. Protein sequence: CASSLTGTGAAWEQYF.